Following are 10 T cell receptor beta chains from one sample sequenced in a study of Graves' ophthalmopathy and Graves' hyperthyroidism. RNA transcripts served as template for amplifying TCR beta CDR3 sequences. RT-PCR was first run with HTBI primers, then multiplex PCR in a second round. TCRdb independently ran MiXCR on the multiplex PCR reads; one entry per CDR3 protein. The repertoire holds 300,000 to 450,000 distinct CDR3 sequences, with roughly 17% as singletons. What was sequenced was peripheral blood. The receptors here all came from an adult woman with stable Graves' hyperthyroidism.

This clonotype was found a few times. The CDR3 region has the DNA TGTGCCAGCAGCCAAGCTCAGGGGCGATACGAGCAGTACTTC. The encoded protein is CASSQAQGRYEQYF. The J gene is TRBJ2-7, the V gene TRBV3-1; D is possibly TRBD1 (6 bases). Germline V gives CDR1 LGHDT, CDR2 YNNKEL (reference sequence). This CDR3 region has 14 residues. V was cut by 1 base and J by 4 bases, with 11 bases left in between.

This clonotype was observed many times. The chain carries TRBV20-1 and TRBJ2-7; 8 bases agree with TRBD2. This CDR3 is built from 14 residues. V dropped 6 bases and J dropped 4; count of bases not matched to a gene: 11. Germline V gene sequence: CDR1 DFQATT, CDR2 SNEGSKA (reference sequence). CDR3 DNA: TGCAGTGCCAATACTTTAGCGGGACTTTACGAGCAGTACTTC. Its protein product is CSANTLAGLYEQYF.

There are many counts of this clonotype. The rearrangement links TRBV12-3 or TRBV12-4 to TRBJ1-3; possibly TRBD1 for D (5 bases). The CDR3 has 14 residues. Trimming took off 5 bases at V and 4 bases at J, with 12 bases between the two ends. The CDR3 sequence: CASSPRTTGNTIYF. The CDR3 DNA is TGTGCCAGCAGTCCCCGGACAACGGGAAACACCATATATTTT.

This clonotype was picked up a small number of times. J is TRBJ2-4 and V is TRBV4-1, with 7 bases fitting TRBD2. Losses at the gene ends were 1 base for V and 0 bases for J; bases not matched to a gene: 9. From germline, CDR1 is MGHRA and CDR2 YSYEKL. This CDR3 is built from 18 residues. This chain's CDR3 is CASSQGLAEIVAKNIQYF. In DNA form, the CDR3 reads TGCGCCAGCAGCCAAGGGCTAGCGGAGATCGTAGCCAAAAACATTCAGTACTTC.

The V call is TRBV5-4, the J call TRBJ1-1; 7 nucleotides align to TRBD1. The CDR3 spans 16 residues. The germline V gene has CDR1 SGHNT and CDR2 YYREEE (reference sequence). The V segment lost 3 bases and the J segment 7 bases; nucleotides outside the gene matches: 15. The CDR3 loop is CASSSKLSLQGSEAFF. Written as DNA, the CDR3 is TGTGCCAGCAGCTCCAAACTATCCCTACAGGGGAGTGAAGCTTTCTTT.

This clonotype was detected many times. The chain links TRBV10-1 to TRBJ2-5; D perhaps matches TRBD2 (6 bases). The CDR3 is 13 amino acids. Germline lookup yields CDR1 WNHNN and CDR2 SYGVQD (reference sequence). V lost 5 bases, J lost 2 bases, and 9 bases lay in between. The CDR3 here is CASSRDWQETQYF. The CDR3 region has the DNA TGCGCCAGCAGTAGGGACTGGCAAGAGACCCAGTACTTC.

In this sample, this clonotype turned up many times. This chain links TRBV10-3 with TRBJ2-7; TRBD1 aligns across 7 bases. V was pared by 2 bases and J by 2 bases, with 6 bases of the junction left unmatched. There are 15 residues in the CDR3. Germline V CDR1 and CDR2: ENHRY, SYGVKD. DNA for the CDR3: TGTGCCATCAGTGAGGCGGACAGGAATGCCTACGAGCAGTACTTC. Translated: CAISEADRNAYEQYF.

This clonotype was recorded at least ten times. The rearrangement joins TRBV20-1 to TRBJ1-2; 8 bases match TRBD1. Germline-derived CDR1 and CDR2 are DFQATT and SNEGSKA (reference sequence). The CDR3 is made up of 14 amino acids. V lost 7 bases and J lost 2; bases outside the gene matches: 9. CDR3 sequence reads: CSGGAQGVNYGYTF. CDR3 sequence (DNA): TGCAGTGGGGGGGCACAGGGGGTAAACTATGGCTACACCTTC.

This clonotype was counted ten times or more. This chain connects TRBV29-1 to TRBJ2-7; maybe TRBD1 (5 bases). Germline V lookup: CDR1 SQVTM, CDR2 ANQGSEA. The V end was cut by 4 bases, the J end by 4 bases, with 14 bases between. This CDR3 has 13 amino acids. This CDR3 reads CSVGSSGLYEQYF. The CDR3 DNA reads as TGCAGCGTTGGTTCCTCAGGGTTATACGAGCAGTACTTC.

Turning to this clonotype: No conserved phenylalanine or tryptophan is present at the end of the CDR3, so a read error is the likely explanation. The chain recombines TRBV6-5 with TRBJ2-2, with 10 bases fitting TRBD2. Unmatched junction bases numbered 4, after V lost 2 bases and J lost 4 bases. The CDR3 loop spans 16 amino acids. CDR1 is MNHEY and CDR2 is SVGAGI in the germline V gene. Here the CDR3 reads CASSYRLAGATGELFS. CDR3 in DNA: TGTGCCAGCAGTTACAGGCTAGCGGGAGCCACCGGGGAGCTGTTTTCT.